This TCR beta chain was retrieved from a study of T cell responses to AZD1222 COVID-19 vaccine. This clone was picked up many times. Antigen unknown. CDR1 is MRHNA, CDR2 SNTAGT, per germline. Trimming pared 0 bases from V and 6 bases from J, leaving 11 bases between. CDR3 length: 14 residues. Study-wide results and limits: The donor group comprised mostly white British people and more females; the analysis possibly underestimated clonal diversity.

Second-dose timings of about 4 or about 12 weeks were pooled. TCRdb's table, derived via immunoSEQ multiplex PCR, lists solely in-frame clones and lacks some. The sample lists 100,000 to 150,000 clones, more than 80% occurring once. The source was peripheral blood, collected 28 days after the second AZD1222 dose. This sequence was found in an adult who received the AZD1222 COVID-19 vaccine. This chain uses TRBV6-4 with TRBJ1-2; no reliable D call. CDR3 in DNA: TGTGCCAGCAGTGACTCAGGGAGCCTGGATGGCTACACCTTC. As protein: CASSDSGSLDGYTF.